Listed below are T cell receptor beta chains from one sample, sequenced in a study of cytomegalovirus exposure and HLA in healthy donors. Only in-frame clones appear in the TCRdb table, and some are missing; sequencing was by immunoSEQ multiplex PCR. Of approximately 280,000 clones detected, 86% appear once; the ten largest clones hold approximately 4.3%. The material sequenced was PBMCs. The receptor set was obtained from a man aged 40-55 years in good health and CMV-seropositive. Each CDR3 is given with its conserved first and last residue. The D gene is left open where the match is weak. For some rows the clone size is stated as once, few or many, or as a class when expanded; others skip it.

clone_size,v_call,d_call,j_call,cdr3_nt,cdr3_aa
NA,TRBV5-1,TRBD2,TRBJ2-7,TGCGCCAGCAGCTTGGCTAGCCGGGAGGCATACGAGCAGTACTTC,CASSLASREAYEQYF
NA,TRBV7-9,TRBD1,TRBJ2-7,TGTTCCAGCAGCTTATTGACAGGGGGTTACGAGCAGTACTTC,CSSSLLTGGYEQYF
NA,TRBV28,TRBD1,TRBJ2-1,TGTGCCAGCAGGCCCCTACAGGGGAACCCCTACAATGAGCAGTTCTTC,CASRPLQGNPYNEQFF
NA,TRBV6-5,NA,TRBJ2-7,TGTGCCAGCAGCCCATCTTCCTACGAGCAGTACTTC,CASSPSSYEQYF
NA,TRBV5-6,NA,TRBJ2-7,TGTGCCAGCAGCGCAGGGGCGGGTCCCTACGAGCAGTACTTC,CASSAGAGPYEQYF
NA,TRBV7-2,NA,TRBJ2-7,TGTGCCAGCAGCTTAAGTCTAGGAGGCGAGCAGTACTTC,CASSLSLGGEQYF
NA,TRBV10-3,TRBD1,TRBJ1-5,TGTGCCGTCCAGGGGGGCGCGGGCAATCAGCCCCAGCATTTT,CAVQGGAGNQPQHF
few,TRBV4-3,TRBD2,TRBJ2-2,TGCGCCAGCAGCCCCCTACTAGCGGGAGGGTCCGGGGAGCTGTTTTTT,CASSPLLAGGSGELFF
NA,TRBV7-8,TRBD2,TRBJ2-1,TGTGCCAGCAGCTTAGCGATAGCGGGAGAGCAAAATGAGCAGTTCTTC,CASSLAIAGEQNEQFF
NA,TRBV7-9,NA,TRBJ1-2,TGTTCCAGCAGCCCACGGAACTATGGCTACACCTTC,CSSSPRNYGYTF
NA,TRBV5-5,NA,TRBJ1-5,TGTGCCAGCAGCCCTTGGGGTACAGGCATTCAGCCCCAGCATTTT,CASSPWGTGIQPQHF
NA,TRBV27,NA,TRBJ2-7,TGTGCCAGCAGTTTGGCAGGGCAGTACGAGCAGTACTTC,CASSLAGQYEQYF
NA,TRBV9,NA,TRBJ2-7,TGTGCCAGCAGCGAGGGGGATATACAGACTGGTCTCTACGAGCAGTACTTC,CASSEGDIQTGLYEQYF
once,TRBV4-1,TRBD1,TRBJ1-2,TGCGCCAGCAGCCAAGATGGACAGGGGGCTAACTATGGCTACACCTTC,CASSQDGQGANYGYTF
once,TRBV7-2,NA,TRBJ2-3,TGTGCCAGCAGCTTAGGAGGGTGGGAGCGGACAGATACGCAGTATTTT,CASSLGGWERTDTQYF
NA,TRBV7-3,TRBD2,TRBJ2-1,TGTGCCAGCAGCCCTTTGGGAACTAGCGGGCCTTACAATGAGCAGTTCTTC,CASSPLGTSGPYNEQFF
NA,TRBV12-5,TRBD1,TRBJ2-1,TGTGCTAGTGGACCGGGACAGGGGAATGAGCAGTTCTTC,CASGPGQGNEQFF
NA,TRBV19,TRBD2,TRBJ2-1,TGTGCCACAAGCGGGAGCTCCTACAATGAGCAGTTCTTC,CATSGSSYNEQFF
NA,TRBV29-1,TRBD2,TRBJ2-5,TGCAGCGTTGACTTAGCGGGAGTGGTACAAGAGACCCAGTACTTC,CSVDLAGVVQETQYF
NA,TRBV5-1,TRBD1,TRBJ2-1,TGCGCCAGCAGCGAGGGACAGGGAACCAATGAGCAGTTCTTC,CASSEGQGTNEQFF
NA,TRBV23-1,TRBD2,TRBJ2-3,TGCGCCAGCAGTGGGACTAGCGGGGCGCACACAGATACGCAGTATTTT,CASSGTSGAHTDTQYF
NA,TRBV4-1,TRBD1,TRBJ1-5,TGCGCCAGCAGCCTCGCCGGGACAGGGGATCAGCCCCAGCATTTT,CASSLAGTGDQPQHF
NA,TRBV7-6,TRBD2,TRBJ2-7,TGTGCCAGCAGCTTACCTAGCGGGTCGGACGAGCAGTACTTC,CASSLPSGSDEQYF
NA,TRBV11-2,NA,TRBJ1-5,TGTGCCAGCAGCTTACAAGCAGGGAACAATCAGCCCCAGCATTTT,CASSLQAGNNQPQHF
NA,TRBV7-6,TRBD2,TRBJ2-1,TGTGCCAGCAGCTTACTAGCGGGAGTAGTGAATGAGCAGTTCTTC,CASSLLAGVVNEQFF
NA,TRBV10-3,NA,TRBJ1-1,TGTGCCATCAGTGACCCCAGGCGGGCATCCACTGAAGCTTTCTTT,CAISDPRRASTEAFF
NA,TRBV29-1,TRBD1,TRBJ2-7,TGCAGCGTCTTAATCGGGACAGGCAAGGATTACGAGCAGTACTTC,CSVLIGTGKDYEQYF
NA,TRBV18,TRBD1,TRBJ2-3,TGTGCCAGCTCTAGGACAGGGGGCGCAACAGATACGCAGTATTTT,CASSRTGGATDTQYF
NA,TRBV27,NA,TRBJ2-3,TGTGCCAGCAGCCACCCAGGGCTCAGCACAGATACGCAGTATTTT,CASSHPGLSTDTQYF
NA,TRBV11-2,TRBD1,TRBJ1-2,TGTGCCAGCAGCTTAGTGGTCCGAAAGACAGGGGCCTCGAACTATGGCTACACCTTC,CASSLVVRKTGASNYGYTF
few,TRBV5-8,TRBD2,TRBJ2-5,TGTGCCAGCAGCTTGGCGCTAGCGGGAGCGCGAGAGACCCAGTACTTC,CASSLALAGARETQYF
NA,TRBV6-6,TRBD1,TRBJ1-1,TGTGCCAGCACAGTCGACAGGGTCGGAACTGAAGCTTTCTTT,CASTVDRVGTEAFF
NA,TRBV28,TRBD2,TRBJ2-1,TGTGCCAGCAGTTTAGTGGCGGGAGGGCCTGGCAATGAGCAGTTCTTC,CASSLVAGGPGNEQFF
NA,TRBV28,TRBD1,TRBJ2-7,TGTGCCAGCAGTTTCGGGACAGGGAGCTCCTACGAGCAGTACTTC,CASSFGTGSSYEQYF
NA,TRBV11-2,TRBD2,TRBJ2-5,TGTGCCAGCAGGCCCGGGACTAGCGGGACAGAGACCCAGTACTTC,CASRPGTSGTETQYF
once,TRBV11-3,NA,TRBJ2-1,TGTGCCAGCAGCAAGGACAGTAGCTCCTACAATGAGCAGTTCTTC,CASSKDSSSYNEQFF
NA,TRBV11-1,TRBD1,TRBJ1-1,TGTGCCAGCAGCTCTCGACAGGGGAACACTGAAGCTTTCTTT,CASSSRQGNTEAFF
NA,TRBV7-2,NA,TRBJ2-7,TGTGCCAGCAGCTCAACGGGGGCAGGGGCGGGGGCCCTATACGAGCAGTACTTC,CASSSTGAGAGALYEQYF
NA,TRBV5-5,TRBD2,TRBJ2-1,TGTGCCAGCAGCTTTTTAGCGGGTACCGCCTTGGATGAGCAGTTCTTC,CASSFLAGTALDEQFF